These 21 T cell receptor beta chains were all obtained from the same sample, sequenced in a study of blood T cell repertoires in COVID-19. Assay: immunoSEQ multiplex PCR; the TCRdb copy retains only in-frame clones and omits some. The sample carries fewer than 250,000 clones, about 88% recorded once. Sequencing was done on a sample of peripheral blood. These receptor sequences come from a man aged 55 to 70 with acute or convalescent COVID-19.

The J gene is TRBJ1-5, the V gene TRBV28; no clear D. The V end lost 2 bases, the J end lost 7 bases, and 9 bases lay between the germline ends. Germline V gene lookup returns CDR1 MDHEN and CDR2 SYDVKM. The CDR3 is 13 amino acids. The CDR3 sequence is CASSLGTPQPQHF. The CDR3 coding sequence is TGTGCCAGCAGTTTAGGTACACCACAGCCCCAGCATTTT.

The V gene is TRBV5-1, the J gene TRBJ2-7, with 10 bases fitting TRBD2. V shed 3 bases and J 5 bases; nucleotides not matched to a gene: 5. This CDR3 spans 14 amino acids. Germline V gene data show CDR1 as SGHRS and CDR2 as YFSETQ. CDR3 region: CASSWGTSVDEQYF. The CDR3 DNA sequence: TGCGCCAGCAGCTGGGGGACTAGCGTGGACGAGCAGTACTTC.

The table lists this clone with a count of one. Other DNA sequences from this sample encode an identical CDR3 as well. This rearrangement joins TRBV5-1 to TRBJ1-1, with D possibly TRBD1 on 5 matching bases. With 0 bases removed from V and 0 bases from J, the gap between germline ends came to 6 bases. From germline, CDR1 is SGHRS and CDR2 YFSETQ. CDR3 length: 14 amino acids. The CDR3 protein is CASSLGQMNTEAFF. The CDR3 coding sequence is TGCGCCAGCAGCTTGGGACAGATGAACACTGAAGCTTTCTTT.

The chain combines TRBV5-1 with TRBJ1-1; 7 nucleotides agree with TRBD1. The ends lost 4 bases at V and 0 bases at J; junction bases unmatched: 9. From germline, CDR1 is SGHRS and CDR2 YFSETQ. The CDR3 is 16 amino acids. The CDR3 nucleotides are TGCGCCAGCAGCCCGTCTTCCGGACAGGTGAACACTGAAGCTTTCTTT. The encoded protein is CASSPSSGQVNTEAFF.

The chain joins TRBV5-1 to TRBJ2-1; TRBD1 matches at 8 bases. Germline V lookup: CDR1 SGHRS, CDR2 YFSETQ. CDR3 size: 15 residues. V dropped 3 bases and J dropped 4; count of bases not matched to a gene: 6. The DNA of the CDR3 is TGCGCCAGCAGCTGGACAGGGTCCCTGTACAATGAGCAGTTCTTC. This gives the protein CASSWTGSLYNEQFF.

The chain links TRBV3-1 (or the pseudogene TRBV3-2) to TRBJ2-1; the match to TRBD1 covers 9 bases. Germline V gene data show CDR1 as LGHDT and CDR2 as YNNKEL (reference sequence). V dropped 4 bases and J dropped 7; count of bases not matched to a gene: 8. The CDR3 extends over 15 amino acids. The CDR3 bases are TGTGCCAGCAGCCCGGGACAGGGCGATAGGAATGAGCAGTTCTTC. Translation gives CASSPGQGDRNEQFF.

This chain links TRBV29-1 with TRBJ1-2; 10 positions agree with TRBD1. Losses at the gene ends were 7 bases for V and 4 bases for J; bases not matched to a gene: 3. This CDR3 comprises 12 residues. The germline gives CDR1 SQVTM, CDR2 ANQGSEA. In DNA form, the CDR3 reads TGCAGCGCGTGGACAGGGGGCTATGGCTACACCTTC. Protein product: CSAWTGGYGYTF.

The chain links TRBV24-1 to TRBJ1-1; no reliable D call. Per the germline V gene, CDR1 is KGHDR and CDR2 is SFDVKD. This CDR3 has 14 amino acids. Trimming cost V 0 bases and J 5 bases, with 9 bases left between them. This chain's CDR3 is CATSDLPLGTEAFF. CDR3 sequence (DNA): TGTGCCACCAGTGATTTGCCCCTAGGAACTGAAGCTTTCTTT.

V is TRBV7-2 and J is TRBJ1-1; D gene unclear. The CDR3 length is 12 residues. CDR1 is SGHTA and CDR2 is FQGNSA in the germline V gene. With 6 bases removed from V and 4 bases from J, the gap between germline ends came to 9 bases. The CDR3 spells CASRRSGTEAFF. The CDR3 DNA follows: TGTGCCAGCAGACGGAGCGGCACTGAAGCTTTCTTT. Combining the CDR3 with reference TRBV7-2 and TRBJ1-1 gives the whole variable domain GAGVSQSPSNKVTEKGKDVELRCDPISGHTALYWYRQSLGQGLEFLIYFQGNSAPDKSGLPSDRFSAERTGGSVSTLTIQRTQQEDSAVYLCASRRSGTEAFFGQGTRLTVV.

V gene TRBV5-6 combines with J gene TRBJ2-7; D is possibly TRBD1 (5 bases). V lost 2 bases to trimming and J lost 2 bases, with 17 bases between them. The CDR3 length is 16 residues. Per germline, CDR1 SGHDT and CDR2 YYEEEE. DNA of the CDR3: TGTGCCAGCAGCTTCTCCCGGACATCCGACACCTACGAGCAGTACTTC. It codes for CASSFSRTSDTYEQYF.

The J gene is TRBJ1-2, the V gene TRBV1; the DNA was not compared with TRBD1, the D call given in the table. TRBV1 is shown as a pseudogene. The CDR3 is 17 amino acids. CDR3 nucleotides: TGCACCAGCAGCCAAGACCTAACCAGGGGGGCGAGGAATGGCTACACCTTC. Encoded protein: CTSSQDLTRGARNGYTF.

The V gene is TRBV6-4, the J gene TRBJ1-4; 9 nucleotides line up with TRBD1. Unmatched junction bases numbered 10, after V lost 11 bases and J lost 3 bases. Germline CDR1 reads MRHNA; CDR2 reads SNTAGT. CDR3 length: 15 amino acids. Here the CDR3 reads CAGGDRVDANEKLFF. As DNA, the CDR3 is TGTGCCGGAGGGGACAGGGTGGATGCTAATGAAAAACTGTTTTTT.

The chain links TRBV7-3 to TRBJ1-5; 9 bases are a match to TRBD1. The CDR3 is 15 amino acids. Trimming removed 5 bases from V and 0 bases from J; junction bases left unmatched: 2. In germline, CDR1 is SGHTA, CDR2 FQGTGA. The CDR3 spells CASSTTGGSNQPQHF. CDR3 nucleotide sequence: TGTGCCAGCAGCACGACAGGGGGTAGCAATCAGCCCCAGCATTTT.

The V and J genes are TRBV5-1 and TRBJ1-1, with D possibly TRBD1 on 6 matching bases. V lost 5 bases to trimming and J lost 1 base, with 12 bases between them. CDR3 size: 14 residues. The V gene's germline CDR1 is SGHRS and CDR2 YFSETQ. DNA for the CDR3: TGCGCCAGCAGGAGCCGGACAGAGAACACTGAAGCTTTCTTT. It codes for CASRSRTENTEAFF.

The chain couples TRBV7-3 to TRBJ2-3, with 9 bases matching TRBD2. In germline, CDR1 is SGHTA, CDR2 FQGTGA. CDR3 length: 15 amino acids. J lost 6 bases, V lost 5 bases, and 9 bases had no gene match. The CDR3 region has the DNA TGTGCCAGCAGCAGCAATAGCGGGGGCAGGGATACGCAGTATTTT. This sequence encodes CASSSNSGGRDTQYF.

This rearrangement joins TRBV18 to TRBJ2-2; tentative D call: TRBD1 (5 bases). V lost 6 bases and J 1 base, leaving 15 bases between the germline ends. Germline-derived CDR1 and CDR2 are KGHSH and LQKENI. This CDR3 has 16 residues. CDR3 DNA sequence: TGTGCCAGCTCCCTTGGGGCAGGAGTGAACACCGGGGAGCTGTTTTTT. This gives the protein CASSLGAGVNTGELFF.

The chain combines TRBV7-8 with TRBJ1-2; 7 bases fit TRBD1. J lost 5 bases, V lost 8 bases, and 8 bases had no gene match. CDR1 and CDR2 from the germline V gene are SGHVS and FQNEAQ. CDR3 length equals 13 residues. CDR3 bases: TGTGCCAGCGGGCTACAGGGGATATATGGCTACACCTTC. It encodes CASGLQGIYGYTF.

Comments on this clone: Other DNA sequences in the sample encode the same CDR3. The chain joins TRBV28 to TRBJ1-2; no reliable D call. This CDR3 spans 14 amino acids. Between the trimmed V and J ends, which lost 2 bases and 0 bases, there was a span of 7 bases. Germline CDR1 MDHEN, CDR2 SYDVKM. The CDR3, as DNA: TGTGCCAGCAGTTTAGGAGCATCTAACTATGGCTACACCTTC. Translated, it gives CASSLGASNYGYTF.

The chain is built from TRBV5-4 and TRBJ2-5; 8 bases are shared with TRBD2. The CDR3 spans 18 residues. Germline V gives CDR1 SGHNT, CDR2 YYREEE (reference sequence). The V segment lost 0 bases and the J segment 0 bases; nucleotides outside the gene matches: 10. The CDR3 nucleotides read TGTGCCAGCAGCTTGGTGGCGGGGGGAGCTTCGTACCAAGAGACCCAGTACTTC. Residues: CASSLVAGGASYQETQYF. Variable domain in full (rest from reference TRBV5-4 and TRBJ2-5): ETGVTQSPTHLIKTRGQQVTLRCSSQSGHNTVSWYQQALGQGPQFIFQYYREEENGRGNFPPRFSGLQFPNYSSELNVNALELDDSALYLCASSLVAGGASYQETQYFGPGTRLLVL.

The genes are TRBV13 and TRBJ1-1; 8 bases map to TRBD1. Unmatched junction bases numbered 5, after V lost 5 bases and J lost 0 bases. This CDR3 is 15 amino acids long. Germline CDR1 PRHDT, CDR2 FYEKMQ (reference sequence). The CDR3 DNA reads as TGTGCCAGCAGCCCGGACAGGGCCTTGAACACTGAAGCTTTCTTT. It codes for CASSPDRALNTEAFF.

V usage is TRBV5-1 and J usage is TRBJ2-3; D remains ambiguous. CDR3 length: 15 amino acids. V gave up 4 bases and J gave up 4 bases, with 16 bases separating them. CDR1 is SGHRS, CDR2 YFSETQ, per germline. CDR3 sequence (DNA): TGCGCCAGCAGCGAGACTCCCATGGCCGCAGATACGCAGTATTTT. Translation: CASSETPMAADTQYF.